The rows below give T cell receptor beta chains drawn from one sample of a study of shared clonotypes between healthy human individuals. The repertoire was sequenced with immunoSEQ multiplex PCR; TCRdb's copy has only in-frame clones and lacks some. The profile covers a few hundred thousand clones, with about 74% appearing a single time and 9% to 12% taken by the ten largest. Specimen: memory CD4+ T cells sorted from blood. The receptors come from a man aged 25-40 years in good health. Each CDR3 is given with its conserved first and last residue. Fields, in order: clone size, V gene, J gene, D gene, CDR3 DNA, CDR3 protein. A D gene is named only where the DNA matches it firmly. For some rows the clone size is stated as once, few or many, or as a class when expanded; others skip it.

clone size: .
V gene: TRBV29-1
J gene: TRBJ2-7
D gene: TRBD1
CDR3 DNA: TGCAGCGTAGAGACAGGGGTTGTCTACGAGCAGTACTTC
CDR3 protein: CSVETGVVYEQYF

clone size: .
V gene: TRBV9
J gene: TRBJ2-3
D gene: TRBD1
CDR3 DNA: TGTGCCAGCAGCCCAGGGGGCTATTTGTCAGATACGCAGTATTTT
CDR3 protein: CASSPGGYLSDTQYF

clone size: .
V gene: TRBV7-3
J gene: TRBJ2-2
D gene: .
CDR3 DNA: TGTGCCAGCAGCTTAAAAGGTGGCCAGAACACCGGGGAGCTGTTTTTT
CDR3 protein: CASSLKGGQNTGELFF

clone size: .
V gene: TRBV7-9
J gene: TRBJ2-5
D gene: TRBD2
CDR3 DNA: TGTGCCAGCAGGGGACTAGCGGGAGTGGGAGGTTGGCAAGAGACCCAGTACTTC
CDR3 protein: CASRGLAGVGGWQETQYF

clone size: .
V gene: TRBV19
J gene: TRBJ2-4
D gene: .
CDR3 DNA: TGTGCCAGTAGTCTGACCGGGACTCCCCTAGCCAAAAACATTCAGTACTTC
CDR3 protein: CASSLTGTPLAKNIQYF

clone size: .
V gene: TRBV12-5
J gene: TRBJ2-1
D gene: .
CDR3 DNA: TGTGCTAGTGGTTTGGATTTAGGAGAGCAGTTCTTC
CDR3 protein: CASGLDLGEQFF

clone size: .
V gene: TRBV5-4
J gene: TRBJ2-5
D gene: .
CDR3 DNA: TGTGCCAGCAGCTTGATCCCAGGGCTAGCCCAAGAGACCCAGTACTTC
CDR3 protein: CASSLIPGLAQETQYF

clone size: .
V gene: TRBV9
J gene: TRBJ2-5
D gene: .
CDR3 DNA: TGTGCCAGCAGCGTAGGATCGGGGGTTGTTAGGGAGACCCAGTACTTC
CDR3 protein: CASSVGSGVVRETQYF

clone size: .
V gene: TRBV29-1
J gene: TRBJ2-1
D gene: TRBD2
CDR3 DNA: TGCAGCGTAGATGGGACTAGCGGGTTCCATGAGCAGTTCTTC
CDR3 protein: CSVDGTSGFHEQFF

clone size: .
V gene: TRBV7-9
J gene: TRBJ2-7
D gene: TRBD2
CDR3 DNA: TGTGCCAGCAGCGGACTAGCGGGGTCCCCGGAGTCCTACGAGCAGTACTTC
CDR3 protein: CASSGLAGSPESYEQYF

clone size: .
V gene: TRBV28
J gene: TRBJ1-3
D gene: TRBD1
CDR3 DNA: TGTGCCAGCAGTTCCCCAGGGGGCTCTGGAAACACCATATATTTT
CDR3 protein: CASSSPGGSGNTIYF

clone size: once
V gene: TRBV6-5
J gene: TRBJ2-2
D gene: .
CDR3 DNA: TGTGCCAGCAGTTACCAAGTCATGGCCGGGGAGCTGTTTTTT
CDR3 protein: CASSYQVMAGELFF

clone size: once
V gene: TRBV11-2
J gene: TRBJ1-4
D gene: TRBD1
CDR3 DNA: TGTGCCAGCAGGGGCTTAGGGGGCAGGCGGAATGAAAAACTGTTTTTT
CDR3 protein: CASRGLGGRRNEKLFF

clone size: .
V gene: TRBV2
J gene: TRBJ2-7
D gene: .
CDR3 DNA: TGTGCCAGCAGCTCCCAGAGATACGAGCAGTACTTC
CDR3 protein: CASSSQRYEQYF

clone size: .
V gene: TRBV10-3
J gene: TRBJ2-1
D gene: .
CDR3 DNA: TGTGCCATCAGGGGATCGGAGGGTTCCTACAATGAGCAGTTCTTC
CDR3 protein: CAIRGSEGSYNEQFF

clone size: .
V gene: TRBV28
J gene: TRBJ1-5
D gene: .
CDR3 DNA: TGTGCCAGCAGTTGGGTACAGGGCACCAATCAGCCCCAGCATTTT
CDR3 protein: CASSWVQGTNQPQHF

clone size: few
V gene: TRBV7-2
J gene: TRBJ2-1
D gene: .
CDR3 DNA: TGTGCCAGCAGCTTAGGTCAGCGCTCCTACAATGAGCAGTTCTTC
CDR3 protein: CASSLGQRSYNEQFF

clone size: .
V gene: TRBV9
J gene: TRBJ1-2
D gene: .
CDR3 DNA: TGTGCCAGCAGCTTAGGTACAGGGTCGGCTAACTATGGCTACACCTTC
CDR3 protein: CASSLGTGSANYGYTF

clone size: .
V gene: TRBV2
J gene: TRBJ2-2
D gene: .
CDR3 DNA: TGTGCCAGCAGTGAGAGACTCCTAGTTACCGGGGAGCTGTTTTTT
CDR3 protein: CASSERLLVTGELFF